Listed here are 20 T cell receptor beta chains from one sample, sequenced in a study of blood T cell repertoires in COVID-19. Sequencing used immunoSEQ multiplex PCR; TCRdb keeps in-frame clones, though not all of them. The table includes about 200,000 clones, approximately 81% detected once. The specimen sequenced was PBMCs or T cells enriched from blood (not recorded which). All receptors derive from a woman aged 45-65 years with acute COVID-19.

The chain uses TRBV19 and TRBJ2-2; possibly TRBD2 for D (6 bases). Trimming shortened V by 6 bases and J by 5 bases, and 7 bases separated the two germline ends. This CDR3 comprises 12 residues. Germline lookup yields CDR1 LNHDA and CDR2 SQIVND (reference sequence). CDR3 in DNA: TGTGCCAGTAGGCGGGGAACCGGGGAGCTGTTTTTT. It specifies CASRRGTGELFF.

This clone was recorded once. The chain carries TRBV12-3 or TRBV12-4 and TRBJ2-7; D unclear. The CDR3 covers 13 residues. With 1 base removed from V and 4 bases from J, the gap between germline ends came to 8 bases. CDR3: CASSLGSVYEQYF. CDR3 in DNA: TGTGCCAGCAGTTTAGGTTCCGTATACGAGCAGTACTTC.

The rearrangement joins TRBV3-1 (or the pseudogene TRBV3-2) to TRBJ1-2; TRBD1 aligns across 9 bases. This CDR3 comprises 15 residues. Germline CDR1 reads LGHDT; CDR2 reads YNNKEL (reference sequence). V lost 3 bases, J lost 5 bases, and 7 bases stayed unmatched. The CDR3 bases are TGTGCCAGCAGCCAGGCGACAGGGGGAAGGTATGGCTACACCTTC. Residues: CASSQATGGRYGYTF.

The chain recombines TRBV6-5 with TRBJ2-7; TRBD1 matches at 9 bases. This CDR3 region has 14 residues. Germline values: CDR1 MNHEY, CDR2 SVGAGI. The V gene end was trimmed by 7 bases and the J gene end by 2 bases; junction bases not matched to a gene: 6. CDR3 in amino acids: CASTPGQGPYEQYF. Written as DNA, the CDR3 is TGTGCCAGCACCCCGGGACAGGGCCCCTACGAGCAGTACTTC.

The chain recombines TRBV7-9 with TRBJ1-2, with unresolved D. The germline V gene encodes CDR1 SEHNR and CDR2 FQNEAQ (reference sequence). The V end was cut by 5 bases, the J end by 11 bases, with 12 bases between. The CDR3 runs to 11 residues. CDR3 amino acids: CASSMSDGYTF. Here the CDR3 DNA reads TGTGCCAGCAGCATGAGTGACGGGTACACCTTC.

The rearrangement links TRBV23-1 to TRBJ2-6, with D tentatively TRBD1 (5 bases). TRBV23-1 belongs to the ORF category, with a function that is uncertain. Trimming cost V 1 base and J 0 bases, with 16 bases left between them. The CDR3 covers 19 residues. The CDR3 coding sequence is TGCGCCAGCAGTCAATGTAGCAGGGTTCCGCCCTCTGGGGCCAACGTCCTGACTTTC. Protein: CASSQCSRVPPSGANVLTF.

V and J are TRBV7-9 and TRBJ2-7; maybe TRBD1 (6 bases). The V end was cut by 5 bases, the J end by 7 bases, with 12 bases between. Germline lookup yields CDR1 SEHNR and CDR2 FQNEAQ (reference sequence). This CDR3 has 12 residues. CDR3 sequence (DNA): TGTGCCAGCAGCACCCAGGGGTGGGAGCAGTACTTC. Protein product: CASSTQGWEQYF.

V and J are TRBV7-2 and TRBJ1-6; 8 bases fit TRBD1. V dropped 7 bases and J dropped 0; count of bases not matched to a gene: 5. The CDR3 totals 16 residues. CDR1 is SGHTA and CDR2 is FQGNSA in the germline V gene. The CDR3: CASTRTGSSYNSPLHF. Here the CDR3 DNA reads TGTGCCAGCACCCGGACAGGGAGCTCCTATAATTCACCCCTCCACTTT.

This chain uses TRBV6-5 with TRBJ1-5; D perhaps matches TRBD1 (5 bases). The V end lost 6 bases, the J end lost 6 bases, and 12 bases lay between the germline ends. Looked up from germline, CDR1 is MNHEY and CDR2 is SVGAGI. This CDR3 spans 13 amino acids. CDR3 region: CASRSGFGQPQHF. DNA of the CDR3: TGTGCCAGCAGATCAGGGTTCGGTCAGCCCCAGCATTTT.

V usage is TRBV5-1 and J usage is TRBJ2-1; D might be TRBD2 (5 bases). Trimming shortened V by 4 bases and J by 5 bases, and 13 bases separated the two germline ends. The germline V gene has CDR1 SGHRS and CDR2 YFSETQ. The CDR3 has 14 amino acids. CDR3 loop: CASSPGWENNEQFF. CDR3 coding DNA: TGCGCCAGCAGCCCCGGATGGGAGAACAATGAGCAGTTCTTC.

Concerning this clone: In the same sample, other DNA sequences code for this CDR3. This chain uses TRBV18 with TRBJ2-7, with TRBD1 identical over 11 bases. Trimming removed 2 bases from V and 1 base from J; junction bases left unmatched: 1. The CDR3 runs 15 residues. Germline values: CDR1 KGHSH, CDR2 LQKENI. The CDR3 spells CASSPGTGGSYEQYF. The CDR3 DNA reads as TGTGCCAGCTCACCAGGGACAGGGGGGTCCTACGAGCAGTACTTC.

This clone was seen just once. The chain couples TRBV7-2 to TRBJ2-3, with D possibly TRBD1 on 5 matching bases. V gave up 1 base and J gave up 5 bases, with 10 bases separating them. The V gene's germline CDR1 is SGHTA and CDR2 FQGNSA. The CDR3 loop spans 14 amino acids. As DNA, the CDR3 is TGTGCCAGCAGCTTAGTCATGCAGGGAGATACGCAGTATTTT. Its translation is CASSLVMQGDTQYF.

The chain links TRBV9 to TRBJ2-1; D perhaps matches TRBD1 (6 bases). V gave up 4 bases and J gave up 10 bases, with 12 bases separating them. Germline V gene lookup returns CDR1 SGDLS and CDR2 YYNGEE. The CDR3 has 12 amino acids. The CDR3 nucleotides read TGTGCCAGCAGCCTAGTCGACAGGGAGCAGTTCTTC. Translation gives CASSLVDREQFF. The full variable domain, in which reference TRBV9 and TRBJ2-1 provide the parts outside the CDR3, is DSGVTQTPKHLITATGQRVTLRCSPRSGDLSVYWYQQSLDQGLQFLIQYYNGEERAKGNILERFSAQQFPDLHSELNLSSLELGDSALYFCASSLVDREQFFGPGTRLTVL.

This rearrangement joins TRBV2 to TRBJ2-7, with unresolved D. The CDR3 consists of 12 residues. V gave up 3 bases and J gave up 4 bases, with 7 bases separating them. The germline V gene has CDR1 SNHLY and CDR2 FYNNEI. The CDR3 reads CASSEIRYEQYF. The CDR3, as DNA: TGTGCCAGCAGTGAGATTCGGTACGAGCAGTACTTC.

The rearrangement links TRBV5-5 to TRBJ1-2; TRBD1 matches at 9 bases. The CDR3 contains 16 residues. Trimming at V came to 5 bases and at J to 6 bases, leaving 14 bases not matched to a gene. Per the germline V gene, CDR1 is SGHKS and CDR2 is YYEKEE (reference sequence). CDR3 sequence (DNA): TGTGCCAGCAGGGAAGGGGACAGGGTCAAGTATGATGGCTACACCTTC. It specifies CASREGDRVKYDGYTF.

As for this clone: Mismatch with germline at one junction end may stem from a read error. The chain joins TRBV6-1 to TRBJ1-2; 8 nucleotides agree with TRBD1. The CDR3 has 18 residues. Germline CDR1 reads MNHNS; CDR2 reads SASEGT. The CDR3 coding sequence is TGTGTCAGCAGTGAAGTGGATTGGACAGGGCCCCTGAACTATGGCTACACCTTC. Its protein is CVSSEVDWTGPLNYGYTF.

The V gene is TRBV4-2, the J gene TRBJ2-5; TRBD2 matches at 14 bases. The CDR3 totals 22 residues. The V gene end was trimmed by 0 bases and the J gene end by 1 base; junction bases not matched to a gene: 16. Germline CDR1 and CDR2: LGHNA and YNFKEQ. The DNA of the CDR3 is TGTGCCAGCAGCCAAGAAGGATCCGGGGGGGGACTAGCGGGAGCAATCCAAGAGACCCAGTACTTC. Translated: CASSQEGSGGGLAGAIQETQYF.

The chain couples TRBV18 to TRBJ1-3, with D maybe TRBD1 (5 bases). Germline-derived CDR1 and CDR2 are KGHSH and LQKENI. The CDR3 sequence is 16 residues long. Trimming cost V 3 bases and J 2 bases, with 14 bases left between them. The CDR3 bases are TGTGCCAGCTCACCCCCGGGGAGGGGTGCTGGAAACACCATATATTTT. It specifies CASSPPGRGAGNTIYF.

V and J are TRBV19 and TRBJ2-1; D is possibly TRBD2 (7 bases). V was shortened by 7 bases and J by 5 bases, with 18 bases between the two germline ends. This CDR3 comprises 15 residues. Germline CDR1 and CDR2: LNHDA and SQIVND (reference sequence). This chain's CDR3 is CASTTGGTFDNEQFF. CDR3 nucleotide sequence: TGTGCCAGTACTACCGGGGGGACATTCGACAATGAGCAGTTCTTC.

The chain recombines TRBV28 with TRBJ1-2, with D unresolved. Germline V lookup: CDR1 MDHEN, CDR2 SYDVKM. The CDR3 extends over 15 amino acids. The V end lost 10 bases, the J end lost 8 bases, and 26 bases lay between the germline ends. The CDR3, as DNA: TGTGCCACGGTTAGCGAGGGTCCCCTATCTAGAGGCTACACCTTC. This encodes CATVSEGPLSRGYTF.